Below are 28 T cell receptor beta chains sequenced from a single sample in a study of radiation and T cells in renal cell carcinoma. The treatment denotes: treatment-naive control, cytoreductive nephrectomy. The method was immunoSEQ multiplex PCR; TCRdb's version includes in-frame clones alone and lacks a portion of them. The data show about 23,000 clones, 58% seen once. The sequences come from tumor tissue, collected from a patient whose treatment was nephrectomy without radiotherapy. Receptors originate from a man aged 40-50 years with renal cell carcinoma.

The chain carries TRBV2 and TRBJ1-6; tentatively, D is TRBD1 (6 bases). The ends were cut back, 10 bases at V and 10 bases at J, with 17 bases in the middle. The germline CDR1 and CDR2 sequences are SNHLY and FYNNEI. The CDR3 is 13 amino acids. The CDR3 is CATTDRAESPLHF. The CDR3 DNA reads TGTGCCACAACGGACAGAGCGGAATCACCCCTCCACTTT.

The chain recombines TRBV30 with TRBJ1-1; 10 bases align to TRBD1. Germline CDR1 reads GTSNPN; CDR2 reads SVGIG (reference sequence). The CDR3 is 11 residues long. V lost 8 bases and J lost 6; bases outside the gene matches: 3. CDR3 sequence (DNA): TGTGCCCGACAGGGGGCGTCTGAAGCTTTCTTT. Translating it yields CARQGASEAFF.

The genes are TRBV5-1 and TRBJ1-2, with D possibly being TRBD1 (5 bases). The CDR3 is made up of 16 amino acids. Germline CDR1 reads SGHRS; CDR2 reads YFSETQ. Trimming removed 4 bases at V and 8 bases at J, with 24 bases between. The CDR3: CASSGTWGTELKGYTF. The CDR3 DNA reads as TGCGCCAGCAGCGGTACCTGGGGGACGGAGCTCAAGGGCTACACCTTC.

This clone showed up just a few times. The V call is TRBV2, the J call TRBJ2-3; a weak D match, TRBD2 (6 bases). CDR3 size: 14 residues. The V and J ends lost 4 bases and 7 bases respectively, with 15 bases between them. Per germline, CDR1 SNHLY and CDR2 FYNNEI. CDR3 region: CASSAPGSGYTQYF. The DNA for the CDR3 is TGTGCCAGCAGTGCGCCCGGGAGTGGATATACGCAGTATTTT.

This chain links TRBV13 with TRBJ2-5; D not resolved. The CDR3 consists of 14 residues. The germline CDR1 and CDR2 sequences are PRHDT and FYEKMQ (reference sequence). V lost 1 base to trimming and J lost 5 bases, with 11 bases between them. The CDR3 loop is CASSLELMGETQYF. CDR3 sequence (DNA): TGTGCCAGCAGCTTAGAACTTATGGGTGAGACCCAGTACTTC.

The chain links TRBV6-5 to TRBJ1-5, with 8 bases matching TRBD1. CDR1 and CDR2 from the germline V gene are MNHEY and SVGAGI. V lost 6 bases to trimming and J lost 1 base; unmatched junction nucleotides: 5. The CDR3 length is 15 residues. The CDR3 DNA follows: TGTGCCAGCAGACGGACAGGGTTGAGCAATCAGCCCCAGCATTTT. Translation: CASRRTGLSNQPQHF.

The chain links TRBV4-3 to TRBJ2-1; no firm D call. Germline lookup yields CDR1 LGHNA and CDR2 YSLEER. V was shortened by 6 bases and J by 7 bases, with 7 bases between the two germline ends. The CDR3 covers 11 residues. The CDR3 here is CASSRSNEQFF. The CDR3 bases are TGCGCCAGCAGTCGCTCTAATGAGCAGTTCTTC.

The chain combines TRBV5-1 with TRBJ1-4; D remains ambiguous. With 1 base removed from V and 8 bases from J, the gap between germline ends came to 15 bases. The germline CDR1 and CDR2 sequences are SGHRS and YFSETQ. The CDR3 covers 15 residues. CDR3: CASSLSGREHEKLFF. In nucleotides, the CDR3 is TGCGCCAGCAGCTTGTCCGGGAGGGAGCACGAAAAACTGTTTTTT.

The rearrangement links TRBV2 to TRBJ1-2; 9 bases align to TRBD1. V trimming: 5 bases; J trimming: 3 bases; junction bases outside the gene matches: 4. CDR3 length equals 14 residues. CDR1 and CDR2 (germline): SNHLY, FYNNEI. DNA of the CDR3: TGTGCCAGCAGTCCCGACAGGGGGGACTATGGCTACACCTTC. Its protein product is CASSPDRGDYGYTF.

This clone rates as medium-sized (0.01 to 0.1%). The chain employs TRBV5-1 and TRBJ1-2, with no clear D. CDR1 SGHRS and CDR2 YFSETQ come from the germline V gene. This CDR3 is built from 13 residues. V was shortened by 5 bases and J by 4 bases, with 12 bases between the two germline ends. CDR3 loop: CASSYQEFYGYTF. The CDR3 DNA is TGCGCCAGCAGTTATCAGGAGTTCTATGGCTACACCTTC.

The genes are TRBV11-2 and TRBJ2-7, with 10 bases lining up with TRBD2. Germline CDR1 reads SGHAT; CDR2 reads FQNNGV. V was clipped by 5 bases and J by 3 bases; unmatched bases: 7. This CDR3 region has 15 residues. CDR3 sequence reads: CASSALLAGIYEQYF. In DNA, the CDR3 is TGTGCCAGCAGCGCATTACTAGCGGGAATCTACGAGCAGTACTTC. The variable domain in full, completed from reference TRBV11-2 and TRBJ2-7, reads EAGVAQSPRYKIIEKRQSVAFWCNPISGHATLYWYQQILGQGPKLLIQFQNNGVVDDSQLPKDRFSAERLKGVDSTLKIQPAKLEDSAVYLCASSALLAGIYEQYFGPGTRLTVT.

There are a few counts of this clone. The chain has TRBV7-2 and TRBJ2-2, with D possibly called TRBD1 or TRBD2 (6 bases each). The CDR3 has 15 residues. With 1 base removed from V and 6 bases from J, the gap between germline ends came to 12 bases. Germline values: CDR1 SGHTA, CDR2 FQGNSA. CDR3 coding DNA: TGTGCCAGCAGCTTAGATCGGGGGCGCGCCGGGGAGCTGTTTTTT. It is translated as CASSLDRGRAGELFF.

The rearrangement joins TRBV6-5 to TRBJ2-1; the D gene could be TRBD1 or TRBD2 (6 bases each). The CDR3 extends over 12 amino acids. Trimming stripped 6 bases from V and 9 bases from J, with 12 bases between. The germline V gene encodes CDR1 MNHEY and CDR2 SVGAGI. CDR3 nucleotides: TGTGCCAGCAGGGTACAGGGAGGTGAGCAGTTCTTC. This sequence encodes CASRVQGGEQFF.

The V gene is TRBV28, the J gene TRBJ2-7, with 8 bases that match TRBD2. The V and J ends lost 1 base and 4 bases, in that order; junction bases with no gene match: 9. The CDR3 has 16 amino acids. Germline CDR1 is MDHEN and CDR2 is SYDVKM. CDR3 in DNA: TGTGCCAGCAGTTTATTACTGCGGGAGGCACTATACGAGCAGTACTTC. Amino acid sequence: CASSLLLREALYEQYF. Complete variable domain (other parts from reference TRBV28 and TRBJ2-7): DVKVTQSSRYLVKRTGEKVFLECVQDMDHENMFWYRQDPGLGLRLIYFSYDVKMKEKGDIPEGYSVSREKKERFSLILESASTNQTSMYLCASSLLLREALYEQYFGPGTRLTVT.

This clone appeared a few times. The rearrangement joins TRBV29-1 to TRBJ1-2; TRBD1 matches at 7 bases. The CDR3 length is 12 residues. With V trimmed by 7 bases and J by 6 bases, 8 bases remained unmatched. The germline CDR1 and CDR2 sequences are SQVTM and ANQGSEA. CDR3 in amino acids: CSGQGASHGYTF. In DNA, the CDR3 is TGCAGCGGACAGGGCGCGTCTCATGGCTACACCTTC.

In its sample, this clone is medium-sized. The gene calls are TRBV21-1 and TRBJ2-2; the listed D gene, TRBD1, was not tested against the DNA. TRBV21-1 is labeled a pseudogene. This CDR3 is 17 amino acids long. CDR3 in amino acids: CASSKAHQGRNTGELFF. The CDR3 bases are TGTGCCAGCAGCAAAGCGCATCAGGGTAGGAACACCGGGGAGCTGTTTTTT.

The rearrangement links TRBV7-9 to TRBJ1-1; D not certain. Trimming removed 4 bases at V and 8 bases at J, with 14 bases between. This CDR3 region has 13 residues. Germline V gene lookup returns CDR1 SEHNR and CDR2 FQNEAQ (reference sequence). The CDR3 region has the DNA TGTGCCAGCAGCTATGGGCAGGTTACCGAAGCTTTCTTT. It encodes CASSYGQVTEAFF.

V is TRBV7-2 and J is TRBJ1-2; D call uncertain. The CDR3 spans 14 residues. With 0 bases removed from V and 4 bases from J, the gap between germline ends came to 9 bases. Per germline, CDR1 SGHTA and CDR2 FQGNSA. As DNA, the CDR3 is TGTGCCAGCAGCTTAGCGCCCAGACTCTATGGCTACACCTTC. Encoded protein: CASSLAPRLYGYTF.

This clone was found a few times. V usage is TRBV28 and J usage is TRBJ2-1; 11 bases line up with TRBD1. This CDR3 comprises 14 residues. Germline V gives CDR1 MDHEN, CDR2 SYDVKM. Losses at the gene ends were 3 bases for V and 10 bases for J; bases not matched to a gene: 5. In DNA form, the CDR3 reads TGTGCCAGCAGTTTGGAGGGACAGGGGGACGAGCAGTTCTTC. Translation gives CASSLEGQGDEQFF.

The J gene is TRBJ1-5, the V gene TRBV2; D not resolved. CDR1 is SNHLY and CDR2 is FYNNEI in the germline V gene. V was pared by 2 bases and J by 0 bases, with 5 bases between. The CDR3 is made up of 14 amino acids. CDR3 coding DNA: TGTGCCAGCAGTGAACGAGGTAGCAATCAGCCCCAGCATTTT. Its translation is CASSERGSNQPQHF.

This clone has only a few counts. The chain carries TRBV15 and TRBJ2-1; D is ambiguous. Trimming removed 1 base at V and 9 bases at J, with 13 bases between. The germline CDR1 and CDR2 sequences are LNHNV and YYDKDF (reference sequence). This CDR3 has 14 residues. CDR3 in amino acids: CATSRGLEVAEQFF. For the CDR3, the DNA is TGTGCCACCAGCAGAGGTCTAGAAGTCGCTGAGCAGTTCTTC. The entire variable domain, with the rest obtained from reference TRBV15 and TRBJ2-1, is as follows: DAMVIQNPRYQVTQFGKPVTLSCSQTLNHNVMYWYQQKSSQAPKLLFHYYDKDFNNEADTPDNFQSRRPNTSFCFLDIRSPGLGDTAMYLCATSRGLEVAEQFFGPGTRLTVL.

This clone was picked up a small number of times. V and J are TRBV9 and TRBJ1-1; tentatively, D is TRBD1 (6 bases). The CDR3 loop spans 14 amino acids. The V gene lost 1 base and the J gene lost 4 bases, with 11 bases spanning the gap. Germline values: CDR1 SGDLS, CDR2 YYNGEE. CDR3 sequence reads: CASSVSGGGTEAFF. CDR3 DNA sequence: TGTGCCAGCAGCGTAAGTGGGGGCGGCACTGAAGCTTTCTTT.

The gene calls are TRBV4-1 and TRBJ1-4, with D perhaps matching TRBD1 (5 bases). V dropped 0 bases and J dropped 11 bases, with 10 bases sitting between them. CDR3 size: 13 residues. Germline V lookup: CDR1 MGHRA, CDR2 YSYEKL. This CDR3 reads CASSQDSGWKLFF. DNA for the CDR3: TGCGCCAGCAGCCAAGACTCAGGGTGGAAACTGTTTTTT.

The gene calls are TRBV29-1 and TRBJ1-6; D is uncertain. Germline CDR1 and CDR2: SQVTM and ANQGSEA. V lost 6 bases and J 8 bases, leaving 11 bases between the germline ends. The CDR3 is 12 residues long. In nucleotides, the CDR3 is TGCAGCGTCCAGGACGGGGATTCACCCCTCCACTTT. Translating it yields CSVQDGDSPLHF.

Only a few counts were recorded for this clone. The rearrangement uses TRBV11-2 and TRBJ1-1; D unclear. The CDR3 length is 14 residues. V was pared by 4 bases and J by 2 bases, with 11 bases between. Looked up from germline, CDR1 is SGHAT and CDR2 is FQNNGV. The CDR3 sequence is CASSWRSENTEAFF. The CDR3 coding sequence is TGTGCCAGCAGCTGGAGGTCGGAAAACACTGAAGCTTTCTTT.

V and J are TRBV4-2 and TRBJ2-2; 8 bases agree with TRBD1. The CDR3 extends over 17 amino acids. CDR1 is LGHNA and CDR2 is YNFKEQ in the germline V gene. V lost 4 bases, J lost 5 bases, and 12 bases stayed unmatched. The CDR3, as DNA: TGTGCCAGCAGCCTTTCGACAGGGGCGGGATTGACCGGGGAGCTGTTTTTT. This translates into CASSLSTGAGLTGELFF.

The rearrangement joins TRBV7-6 to TRBJ2-3; 13 positions agree with TRBD2. The CDR3 runs to 16 residues. J gave up 2 bases and V 5 bases, and 4 bases lay outside the gene matches. The germline V gene encodes CDR1 SGHVS and CDR2 FNYEAQ. The CDR3 region is CASSLTSGGHTDTQYF. CDR3 in DNA: TGTGCCAGCAGCCTGACTAGCGGGGGGCACACAGATACGCAGTATTTT.

This clone was counted once. This rearrangement joins TRBV10-3 to TRBJ2-7, with 7 bases that match TRBD1. V shed 6 bases, J shed 7 bases, and the junction held 15 bases outside the gene matches. Germline lookup yields CDR1 ENHRY and CDR2 SYGVKD. The CDR3 consists of 15 residues. The CDR3, as DNA: TGTGCCATCAGACGAAACGACAGGGATCGGGGAGAGCAGTACTTC. It is translated as CAIRRNDRDRGEQYF.